Presented here are 8 T cell receptor beta chains from one specimen sequenced in a study of T-cell memory formation after mild COVID-19. TCRdb re-analysed the 5' RACE reads in MiXCR, keeping a single row per CDR3 protein. This table holds 150,000 to 200,000 distinct CDR3 sequences, 16% found once. The source material was PBMCs or a T cell subset sorted from them (not recorded which). All receptors come from an adult woman who had mild COVID-19 (a few samples of this study predate the infection). Cell type and time point are not known.

Regarding this clonotype: At one end the junction does not follow the germline gene, possibly because of a read error. This rearrangement joins TRBV12-3 or TRBV12-4 to TRBJ2-2, with TRBD2 matching 9 bases. CDR3 length equals 15 residues. The chain's CDR3 is CASSLAAGGTGEMFF. As DNA, the CDR3 is TGTGCCAGCAGTTTAGCAGCGGGAGGAACCGGGGAGATGTTTTTT.

This clonotype turned up a few times. The CDR3, as DNA: TGTGCCAGCAGCTTAGTTCGGACAGGGGTGACTGGGCAGTTCTTC. Protein: CASSLVRTGVTGQFF. The rearrangement joins TRBV11-1 to TRBJ2-1; 9 bases agree with TRBD1. This CDR3 has 15 residues. CDR1 is SGHAT, CDR2 FQDESV, per germline (reference sequence). J was trimmed by 12 bases and V by 1 base; bases with no gene match: 10.

This clonotype showed up just a few times. The J gene is TRBJ1-2, the V gene TRBV24-1; unclear D gene. Trimming stripped 1 base from V and 5 bases from J, with 7 bases between. The CDR3 extends over 13 amino acids. Germline-derived CDR1 and CDR2 are KGHDR and SFDVKD. The CDR3 sequence is CATSDFEGYGYTF. For the CDR3, the DNA is TGTGCCACCAGTGATTTTGAGGGATATGGCTACACCTTC.

J is TRBJ2-7 and V is TRBV7-8; no clear D. V gave up 5 bases and J gave up 0 bases, with 14 bases separating them. The CDR3 has 15 amino acids. Germline CDR1 and CDR2: SGHVS and FQNEAQ. The DNA for the CDR3 is TGTGCCAGCAGCCTTGATGGAGTCTACTCCTACGAGCAGTACTTC. Translated, it gives CASSLDGVYSYEQYF.

This clonotype was detected only a few times. V usage is TRBV2 and J usage is TRBJ2-3; D is uncertain. Trimming shortened V by 1 base and J by 6 bases, and 11 bases separated the two germline ends. The CDR3 sequence is 14 residues long. Germline-derived CDR1 and CDR2 are SNHLY and FYNNEI. Here the CDR3 reads CASSEGGRADTQYF. DNA for the CDR3: TGTGCCAGCAGTGAAGGGGGTCGGGCGGATACGCAGTATTTT. The full variable domain, in which reference TRBV2 and TRBJ2-3 provide the parts outside the CDR3, is EPEVTQTPSHQVTQMGQEVILRCVPISNHLYFYWYRQILGQKVEFLVSFYNNEISEKSEIFDDQFSVERPDGSNFTLKIRSTKLEDSAMYFCASSEGGRADTQYFGPGTRLTVL.

The J gene is TRBJ1-1, the V gene TRBV20-1; maybe TRBD1 (5 bases). CDR1 is DFQATT and CDR2 is SNEGSKA in the germline V gene (reference sequence). The CDR3 spans 15 residues. The V end was cut by 2 bases, the J end by 1 base, with 14 bases between. The CDR3 protein is CSARNPDTPNTEAFF. CDR3 nucleotides: TGCAGTGCTAGAAACCCGGACACCCCGAACACTGAAGCTTTCTTT.

DNA for the CDR3: TGTGCCAGCTCACCGCCAGCCAACTCCTACGAGCAGTACTTC. Translating it yields CASSPPANSYEQYF. V usage is TRBV18 and J usage is TRBJ2-7; no definite D call. Trimming pared 3 bases from V and 0 bases from J, leaving 9 bases between. Germline CDR1 and CDR2: KGHSH and LQKENI. The CDR3 length is 14 residues.

This clonotype has only a few counts. This chain uses TRBV2 with TRBJ2-7; TRBD1 agrees at 8 bases. This CDR3 contains 16 residues. Germline V gene data show CDR1 as SNHLY and CDR2 as FYNNEI. J lost 3 bases, V lost 1 base, and 8 bases had no gene match. The DNA of the CDR3 is TGTGCCAGCAGTGAAGATCCAGGGGGCCTCGTCTACGAGCAGTACTTC. Amino acid sequence: CASSEDPGGLVYEQYF.